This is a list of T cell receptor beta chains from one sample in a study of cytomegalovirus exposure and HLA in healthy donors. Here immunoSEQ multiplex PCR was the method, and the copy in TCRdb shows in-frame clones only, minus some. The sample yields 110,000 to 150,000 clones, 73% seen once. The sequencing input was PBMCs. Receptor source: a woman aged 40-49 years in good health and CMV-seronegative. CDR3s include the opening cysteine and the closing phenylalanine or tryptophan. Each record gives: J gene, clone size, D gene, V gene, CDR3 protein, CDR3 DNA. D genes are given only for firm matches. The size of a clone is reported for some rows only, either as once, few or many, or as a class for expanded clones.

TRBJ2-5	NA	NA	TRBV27	CASLRRETQYF	TGTGCCAGCCTTCGGAGAGAGACCCAGTACTTC
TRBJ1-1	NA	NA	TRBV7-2	CASSSLIMNTEAFF	TGTGCCAGCAGCTCTCTAATTATGAACACTGAAGCTTTCTTT
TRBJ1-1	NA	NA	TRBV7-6	CASSPSGSLGTEAFF	TGTGCCAGCAGCCCGTCCGGGAGCCTGGGCACTGAAGCTTTCTTT
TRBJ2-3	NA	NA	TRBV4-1	CASSQEAPGIGDTQYF	TGCGCCAGCAGCCAAGAGGCCCCGGGGATCGGGGATACGCAGTATTTT
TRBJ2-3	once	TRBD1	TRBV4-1	CASSQARGRTDTQYF	TGCGCCAGCAGCCAAGCCAGGGGGCGAACGGATACGCAGTATTTT
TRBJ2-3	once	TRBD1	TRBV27	CASTPRTGGDTQYF	TGTGCCAGCACCCCACGGACAGGGGGAGATACGCAGTATTTT
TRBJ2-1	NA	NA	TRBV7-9	CASSSIQGGEQFF	TGTGCCAGCAGTTCAATACAGGGTGGTGAGCAGTTCTTC
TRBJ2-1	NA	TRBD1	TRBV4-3	CASSQDTGTGGFEQFF	TGCGCCAGCAGCCAGGACACCGGGACAGGGGGTTTTGAGCAGTTCTTC
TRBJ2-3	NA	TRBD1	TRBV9	CASSPRQGSTDTQYF	TGTGCCAGCAGCCCTCGACAGGGTTCGACAGATACGCAGTATTTT
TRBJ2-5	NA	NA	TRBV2	CASSYSEETQYF	TGTGCCAGCAGTTATAGCGAAGAGACCCAGTACTTC
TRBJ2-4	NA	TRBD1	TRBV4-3	CASSQGTGVKNIQYF	TGCGCCAGCAGCCAGGGAACAGGGGTCAAAAACATTCAGTACTTC
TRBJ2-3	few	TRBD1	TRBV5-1	CASSLDGTATDTQYF	TGCGCCAGCAGCTTGGACGGGACAGCTACAGATACGCAGTATTTT
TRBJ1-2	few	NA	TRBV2	CASSELGAGNYGYTF	TGTGCCAGCAGTGAATTGGGGGCAGGGAACTATGGCTACACCTTC
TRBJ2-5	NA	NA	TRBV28	CASGLQQETQYF	TGTGCCAGTGGACTGCAACAAGAGACCCAGTACTTC
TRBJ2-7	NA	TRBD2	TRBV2	CASSEVSASGGTYEQYF	TGTGCCAGCAGTGAAGTTTCAGCTAGCGGGGGAACCTACGAGCAGTACTTC
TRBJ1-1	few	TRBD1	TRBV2	CASSEVAGGNTEAFF	TGTGCCAGCAGTGAAGTGGCAGGGGGGAACACTGAAGCTTTCTTT
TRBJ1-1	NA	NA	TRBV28	CASILSDRVTEAFF	TGTGCCAGCATCCTAAGCGACAGAGTCACTGAAGCTTTCTTT
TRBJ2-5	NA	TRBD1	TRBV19	CASSQDRGGETQYF	TGTGCCAGTAGCCAGGACAGGGGGGGGGAGACCCAGTACTTC
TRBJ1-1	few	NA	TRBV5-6	CASSLGTVNTEAFF	TGTGCCAGCAGCTTGGGGACAGTGAACACTGAAGCTTTCTTT
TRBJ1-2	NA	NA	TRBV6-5	CASRLGFRYGYTF	TGTGCCAGCCGCCTAGGATTCCGCTATGGCTACACCTTC
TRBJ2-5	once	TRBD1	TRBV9	CASSSLGQGTRETQYF	TGTGCCAGCAGCTCCCTCGGACAGGGGACGCGGGAGACCCAGTACTTC
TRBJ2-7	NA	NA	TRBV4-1	CASSQGDNSYEQYF	TGCGCCAGCAGCCAAGGGGACAACTCCTACGAGCAGTACTTC
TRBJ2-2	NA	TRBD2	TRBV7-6	CASSLERAGPGELFF	TGTGCCAGCAGCTTAGAGCGAGCGGGGCCCGGGGAGCTGTTTTTT
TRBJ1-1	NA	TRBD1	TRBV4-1	CASSQVRGTGRTEAFF	TGCGCCAGCAGCCAAGTAAGGGGGACAGGTAGGACTGAAGCTTTCTTT
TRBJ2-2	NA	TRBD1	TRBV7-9	CASSLVYGDRSKAGELFF	TGTGCCAGCAGCTTAGTCTATGGGGACAGGTCGAAAGCCGGGGAGCTGTTTTTT
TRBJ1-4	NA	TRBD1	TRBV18	CASSPPGGGGPHEKLFF	TGTGCCAGCTCACCACCAGGGGGCGGAGGACCACATGAAAAACTGTTTTTT
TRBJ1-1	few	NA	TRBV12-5	CASGPGYTEAFF	TGTGCTAGTGGCCCAGGATACACTGAAGCTTTCTTT
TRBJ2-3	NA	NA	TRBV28	CASSWRRGDTQYF	TGTGCCAGCAGTTGGCGGAGAGGAGATACGCAGTATTTT
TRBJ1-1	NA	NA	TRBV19	CASTQTVMNTEAFF	TGTGCCAGTACCCAGACAGTAATGAACACTGAAGCTTTCTTT
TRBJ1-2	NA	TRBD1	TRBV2	CASSSRTGGSYGYTF	TGTGCCAGCAGTTCCCGAACAGGGGGCTCTTATGGCTACACCTTC
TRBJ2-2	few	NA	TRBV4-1	CASSQGGAPTGELFF	TGCGCCAGCAGCCAAGGCGGGGCCCCCACCGGGGAGCTGTTTTTT
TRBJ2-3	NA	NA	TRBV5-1	CASSLGTTTTDTQYF	TGCGCCAGCAGCTTGGGGACAACAACCACAGATACGCAGTATTTT
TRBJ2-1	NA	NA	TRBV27	CASSLARNSYNEQFF	TGTGCCAGCAGTTTAGCCCGTAATAGCTACAATGAGCAGTTCTTC
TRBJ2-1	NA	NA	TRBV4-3	CASSQDFEGYNEQFF	TGCGCCAGCAGCCAAGATTTTGAGGGTTACAATGAGCAGTTCTTC
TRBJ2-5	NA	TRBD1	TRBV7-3	CASSSTGTGAGETQYF	TGTGCCAGCAGCTCGACCGGGACAGGGGCCGGAGAGACCCAGTACTTC
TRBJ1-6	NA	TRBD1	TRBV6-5	CASKGQGDAPLHF	TGTGCCAGCAAAGGACAGGGTGATGCACCCCTCCACTTT
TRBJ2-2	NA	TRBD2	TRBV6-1	CASPRRGTTGELFF	TGTGCCAGCCCGAGGCGGGGGACCACCGGGGAGCTGTTTTTT
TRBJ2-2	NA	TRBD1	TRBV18	CASSLYTGQLGLNTGELFF	TGTGCCAGCTCTCTCTATACGGGACAGTTGGGCTTGAACACCGGGGAGCTGTTTTTT
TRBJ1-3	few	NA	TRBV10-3	CATTPQGLWGNTIYF	TGTGCCACCACCCCCCAGGGGTTGTGGGGAAACACCATATATTTT
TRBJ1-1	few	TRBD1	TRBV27	CASSRTGGASMNTEAFF	TGTGCCAGCAGCAGGACAGGGGGCGCTTCGATGAACACTGAAGCTTTCTTT
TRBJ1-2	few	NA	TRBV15	CATSRGQDYGYTF	TGTGCCACCAGCAGGGGACAAGACTATGGCTACACCTTC
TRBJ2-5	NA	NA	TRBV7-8	CASSFRLDQETQYF	TGTGCCAGCAGCTTTCGCTTAGATCAAGAGACCCAGTACTTC
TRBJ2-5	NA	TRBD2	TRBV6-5	CASSYTLSGGQETQYF	TGTGCCAGCAGTTACACTTTATCCGGGGGGCAAGAGACCCAGTACTTC
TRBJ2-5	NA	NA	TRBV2	CASSEQVAGGTQYF	TGTGCCAGCAGTGAGCAGGTCGCCGGGGGGACCCAGTACTTC
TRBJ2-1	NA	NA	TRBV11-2	CASSLDRGTGPSNEQFF	TGTGCCAGCAGCTTAGATAGGGGCACAGGGCCTTCTAATGAGCAGTTCTTC
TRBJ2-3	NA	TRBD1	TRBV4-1	CASSPPSDRAGADTQYF	TGCGCCAGCAGCCCCCCCTCGGACAGGGCTGGGGCAGATACGCAGTATTTT
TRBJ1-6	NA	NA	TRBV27	CASSFEYNSPLHF	TGTGCCAGCAGTTTTGAGTATAATTCACCCCTCCACTTT
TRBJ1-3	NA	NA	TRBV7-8	CASSLMPTVGNTIYF	TGTGCCAGCAGCTTAATGCCAACAGTCGGAAACACCATATATTTT
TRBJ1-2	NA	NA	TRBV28	CASSLGQNYGYTF	TGTGCCAGCAGCTTGGGGCAGAACTATGGCTACACCTTC
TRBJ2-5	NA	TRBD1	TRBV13	CASSSRGTQETQYF	TGTGCCAGCAGCTCCAGGGGGACACAAGAGACCCAGTACTTC
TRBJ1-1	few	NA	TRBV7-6	CASSSLPNTEAFF	TGTGCCAGCAGTTCTCTACCCAACACTGAAGCTTTCTTT
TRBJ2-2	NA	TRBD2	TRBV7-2	CASSLAGGGALITGELFF	TGTGCCAGCAGCTTAGCGGGCGGGGGGGCCCTCATCACCGGGGAGCTGTTTTTT
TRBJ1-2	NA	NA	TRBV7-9	CASSLGRANYGYTF	TGTGCCAGCAGCTTAGGCAGGGCGAACTATGGCTACACCTTC
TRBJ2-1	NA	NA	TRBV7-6	CASSAARGSSYNEQFF	TGTGCCAGCAGCGCCGCGAGAGGGAGCTCCTACAATGAGCAGTTCTTC